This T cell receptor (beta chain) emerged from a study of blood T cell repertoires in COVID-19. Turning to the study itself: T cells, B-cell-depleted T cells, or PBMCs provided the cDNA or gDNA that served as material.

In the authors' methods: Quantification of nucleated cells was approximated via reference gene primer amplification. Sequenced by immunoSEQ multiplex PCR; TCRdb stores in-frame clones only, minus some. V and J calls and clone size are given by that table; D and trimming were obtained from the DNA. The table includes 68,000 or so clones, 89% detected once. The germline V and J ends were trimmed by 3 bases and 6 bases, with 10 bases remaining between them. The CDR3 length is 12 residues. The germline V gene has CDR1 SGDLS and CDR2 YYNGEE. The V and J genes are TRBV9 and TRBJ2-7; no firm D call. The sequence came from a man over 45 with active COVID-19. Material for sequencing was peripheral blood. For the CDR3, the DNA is TGTGCCAGCAGCGGCGACTTGGGCGAGCAGTACTTC. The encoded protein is CASSGDLGEQYF.